This entry lists 26 T cell receptor beta chains sequenced from one sample in a study of T cell responses to AZD1222 COVID-19 vaccine. Profiled with immunoSEQ multiplex PCR; TCRdb holds only in-frame clones, not every one. The sample consists of around 160,000 clones, roughly 91% of them appearing once. The sample was peripheral blood, taken on day 0 of AZD1222 vaccination. Source of these receptors: an adult in good health.

The chain is built from TRBV4-1 and TRBJ1-1; a weak D match, TRBD1 (5 bases). Trimming left V 0 bases short and J 8 bases short, with 13 bases between. The CDR3 runs to 14 residues. In germline, CDR1 is MGHRA, CDR2 YSYEKL. The CDR3 is CASSQDVGDREAFF. Here the CDR3 DNA reads TGCGCCAGCAGCCAAGATGTAGGGGATCGGGAAGCTTTCTTT.

The gene calls are TRBV29-1 and TRBJ2-1, with 7 bases aligning to TRBD2. The CDR3 loop spans 12 amino acids. Trimming at V came to 7 bases and at J to 7 bases, leaving 7 bases not matched to a gene. Per germline, CDR1 SQVTM and CDR2 ANQGSEA. The CDR3 region has the DNA TGCAGCGGACTAGCTATAGAAAATGAGCAGTTCTTC. Residues: CSGLAIENEQFF.

The chain couples TRBV5-5 to TRBJ2-1; D remains ambiguous. Germline-derived CDR1 and CDR2 are SGHKS and YYEKEE (reference sequence). Trimming cost V 4 bases and J 4 bases, with 3 bases left between them. CDR3 length: 11 amino acids. The CDR3 reads CASSAYNEQFF. The DNA for the CDR3 is TGTGCCAGCAGCGCTTACAATGAGCAGTTCTTC.

The V and J genes are TRBV10-2 and TRBJ1-1, with a weak D call TRBD1 (6 bases). This CDR3 spans 13 amino acids. Per germline, CDR1 WSHSY and CDR2 SAAADI. V was clipped by 4 bases and J by 1 base, with 7 bases between them. CDR3 sequence (DNA): TGCGCCAGCAGTGGGGACAAGAACACTGAAGCTTTCTTT. Amino acid sequence: CASSGDKNTEAFF.

The CDR3: CAISDRGTEAFF. In nucleotides, the CDR3 is TGTGCCATCAGTGACAGGGGCACTGAAGCTTTCTTT. The rearrangement links TRBV10-3 to TRBJ1-1, with D perhaps matching TRBD1 (6 bases). The CDR3 is 12 residues long. Trimming removed 3 bases from V and 4 bases from J, with 6 bases in between. Germline values: CDR1 ENHRY, CDR2 SYGVKD.

The chain combines TRBV9 with TRBJ2-3; 8 bases map to TRBD2. The CDR3 runs to 15 residues. With V trimmed by 0 bases and J by 3 bases, 3 bases remained unmatched. Germline CDR1 reads SGDLS; CDR2 reads YYNGEE. CDR3 amino acids: CASSVVAGRTDTQYF. The CDR3, as DNA: TGTGCCAGCAGCGTAGTAGCGGGGCGTACAGATACGCAGTATTTT.

The chain carries TRBV6-1 and TRBJ2-1; 9 bases are shared with TRBD2. Germline loops: CDR1 MNHNS, CDR2 SASEGT. With V trimmed by 3 bases and J by 12 bases, 15 bases remained unmatched. This CDR3 has 16 amino acids. CDR3 sequence reads: CASSDQRGAPSGGQFF. Written as DNA, the CDR3 is TGTGCCAGCAGTGATCAGCGGGGGGCCCCTTCAGGGGGGCAGTTCTTC.

V usage is TRBV6-5 and J usage is TRBJ1-4; D not certain. V was clipped by 2 bases and J by 8 bases, with 12 bases between them. Looked up from germline, CDR1 is MNHEY and CDR2 is SVGAGI. This CDR3 has 14 residues. CDR3 region: CASSYDGRREKLFF. DNA for the CDR3: TGTGCCAGCAGTTACGATGGGAGACGAGAAAAACTGTTTTTT.

The chain combines TRBV18 with TRBJ2-7; maybe TRBD1 (6 bases). The CDR3 runs to 14 residues. Between the trimmed V and J ends, which lost 2 bases and 2 bases, there was a span of 10 bases. Looked up from germline, CDR1 is KGHSH and CDR2 is LQKENI. Here the CDR3 DNA reads TGTGCCAGCTCACCAGACGGGACAACCTACGAGCAGTACTTC. Translating it yields CASSPDGTTYEQYF.

This chain uses TRBV12-3 or TRBV12-4 with TRBJ1-1; TRBD1 aligns across 8 bases. The CDR3 runs to 13 residues. The ends lost 6 bases at V and 1 base at J; junction bases unmatched: 1. Here the CDR3 reads CASRTGENTEAFF. CDR3 in DNA: TGTGCCAGCAGGACAGGGGAGAACACTGAAGCTTTCTTT.

V usage is TRBV7-8 and J usage is TRBJ1-1; D uncertain. Trimming took 5 bases from V and 2 from J, leaving 9 bases between them. This CDR3 has 13 residues. Germline V gene sequence: CDR1 SGHVS, CDR2 FQNEAQ. The CDR3 loop is CASSPVLNTEAFF. In DNA form, the CDR3 reads TGTGCCAGCAGCCCAGTCCTAAACACTGAAGCTTTCTTT.

The CDR3 bases are TGTGCCTGGACAAAGGCAGGCACCGAACATGTCGCTGAAGCTTTCTTT. Translation: CAWTKAGTEHVAEAFF. The V call is TRBV30, the J call TRBJ1-1; D ambiguous. CDR1 GTSNPN and CDR2 SVGIG come from the germline V gene (reference sequence). This CDR3 region has 16 residues. V lost 4 bases, J lost 6 bases, and 24 bases lay in between.

The chain couples TRBV19 to TRBJ1-1; D is unclear. CDR3 length equals 14 residues. V shed 2 bases and J shed 4 bases, with 11 bases lying between them. Germline CDR1 LNHDA, CDR2 SQIVND (reference sequence). The DNA for the CDR3 is TGTGCCAGTAGTATAAAAACCAGAGGCACTGAAGCTTTCTTT. Its translation is CASSIKTRGTEAFF.

V is TRBV6-5 and J is TRBJ1-2; D gene unclear. The CDR3 consists of 15 residues. Between the trimmed V and J ends, which lost 2 bases and 5 bases, there was a span of 15 bases. Germline V gives CDR1 MNHEY, CDR2 SVGAGI. The DNA of the CDR3 is TGTGCCAGCAGTTACAGGGCCGTCGGATCTTATGGCTACACCTTC. Amino acid sequence: CASSYRAVGSYGYTF.

The chain links TRBV19 to TRBJ1-1; D is unclear. V was pared by 3 bases and J by 6 bases, with 5 bases between. Germline CDR1 LNHDA, CDR2 SQIVND (reference sequence). The CDR3 contains 11 residues. This CDR3 is CASSIGAEAFF. The CDR3 bases are TGTGCCAGTAGTATCGGCGCTGAAGCTTTCTTT.

The chain couples TRBV19 to TRBJ2-5; D is undetermined. The CDR3 is 14 residues long. V shed 4 bases and J shed 0 bases, with 9 bases lying between them. Germline-derived CDR1 and CDR2 are LNHDA and SQIVND (reference sequence). CDR3 sequence reads: CASSKIQNQETQYF. In DNA, the CDR3 is TGTGCCAGTAGTAAGATACAGAACCAAGAGACCCAGTACTTC. Drawing the rest from reference TRBV19 and TRBJ2-5, the complete variable domain is DGGITQSPKYLFRKEGQNVTLSCEQNLNHDAMYWYRQDPGQGLRLIYYSQIVNDFQKGDIAEGYSVSREKKESFPLTVTSAQKNPTAFYLCASSKIQNQETQYFGPGTRLLVL.

This rearrangement joins TRBV19 to TRBJ1-6, with D tentatively TRBD1 (5 bases). Germline loops: CDR1 LNHDA, CDR2 SQIVND (reference sequence). The ends were cut back, 7 bases at V and 13 bases at J, with 23 bases in the middle. CDR3 size: 15 residues. The chain's CDR3 is CASNPPGLSGPPLHF. The CDR3 DNA follows: TGTGCCAGTAATCCTCCCGGCCTTTCAGGGCCCCCCCTCCACTTT.

The chain employs TRBV2 and TRBJ1-2; TRBD1 agrees at 10 bases. CDR3 length equals 13 residues. Unmatched junction bases numbered 11, after V lost 6 bases and J lost 13 bases. Germline assignment: CDR1 SNHLY and CDR2 FYNNEI. CDR3 DNA: TGTGCCAGCAGCAGACAGGGGGCGAAGATCCGCACCTTC. Translation gives CASSRQGAKIRTF. Full variable domain (outside the CDR3, taken from reference TRBV2 and TRBJ1-2): EPEVTQTPSHQVTQMGQEVILRCVPISNHLYFYWYRQILGQKVEFLVSFYNNEISEKSEIFDDQFSVERPDGSNFTLKIRSTKLEDSAMYFCASSRQGAKIRTFGSGTRLTVV.

This chain connects TRBV7-9 to TRBJ2-4; D unclear. Trimming removed 1 base at V and 9 bases at J, with 13 bases between. The CDR3 loop spans 14 amino acids. The germline V gene has CDR1 SEHNR and CDR2 FQNEAQ (reference sequence). The DNA of the CDR3 is TGTGCCAGCAGCTTAGTAGCTCCCAATGGCATTCAGTACTTC. It specifies CASSLVAPNGIQYF.

The V and J genes are TRBV7-2 and TRBJ1-1; maybe TRBD1 (6 bases). The CDR3 spans 16 residues. Trimming left V 5 bases short and J 5 bases short, with 21 bases between. Germline values: CDR1 SGHTA, CDR2 FQGNSA. The CDR3 loop is CASSRLARGGRTEAFF. In DNA, the CDR3 is TGTGCCAGCAGCCGTCTAGCCCGGGGGGGCAGAACTGAAGCTTTCTTT.

This chain uses TRBV2 with TRBJ2-5, with 9 bases lining up with TRBD2. The CDR3 loop spans 15 amino acids. With V trimmed by 5 bases and J by 1 base, 5 bases remained unmatched. Germline lookup yields CDR1 SNHLY and CDR2 FYNNEI. The CDR3 sequence: CASSLQRGVQETQYF. The CDR3 region has the DNA TGTGCCAGCAGTCTCCAGCGGGGGGTCCAAGAGACCCAGTACTTC.

The chain combines TRBV19 with TRBJ2-2; D call uncertain. V was clipped by 7 bases and J by 4 bases, with 10 bases between them. In germline, CDR1 is LNHDA, CDR2 SQIVND (reference sequence). The CDR3 sequence is 13 residues long. CDR3 DNA: TGTGCCAGTAACCTGCAGAGCACCGGGGAGCTGTTTTTT. This codes for CASNLQSTGELFF. The full variable domain, its missing parts supplied by reference TRBV19 and TRBJ2-2, is DGGITQSPKYLFRKEGQNVTLSCEQNLNHDAMYWYRQDPGQGLRLIYYSQIVNDFQKGDIAEGYSVSREKKESFPLTVTSAQKNPTAFYLCASNLQSTGELFFGEGSRLTVL.

The chain couples TRBV2 to TRBJ2-1; TRBD1 is a possible D gene (6 bases). V lost 8 bases and J 8 bases, leaving 10 bases between the germline ends. There are 11 residues in the CDR3. The germline gives CDR1 SNHLY, CDR2 FYNNEI. The CDR3 reads CASQGRHEQFF. The CDR3 nucleotides read TGTGCCAGCCAGGGGAGACATGAGCAGTTCTTC.

V gene TRBV7-2 combines with J gene TRBJ1-1; TRBD1 matches at 8 bases. Trimming removed 5 bases from V and 1 base from J; junction bases left unmatched: 6. Germline CDR1 and CDR2: SGHTA and FQGNSA. CDR3 size: 15 residues. In DNA, the CDR3 is TGTGCCAGCAGCCCAGGGGGCACTGGGAACACTGAAGCTTTCTTT. Its translation: CASSPGGTGNTEAFF. Using reference TRBV7-2 and TRBJ1-1 for the parts outside the CDR3, the full variable domain is GAGVSQSPSNKVTEKGKDVELRCDPISGHTALYWYRQSLGQGLEFLIYFQGNSAPDKSGLPSDRFSAERTGGSVSTLTIQRTQQEDSAVYLCASSPGGTGNTEAFFGQGTRLTVV.

The V call is TRBV12-3 or TRBV12-4, the J call TRBJ1-5; 7 nucleotides align to TRBD1. The CDR3 sequence is 13 residues long. With 10 bases clipped from V and 9 bases from J, the junction kept 12 bases outside the gene matches. CDR3 sequence reads: CATGTGVEGPQHF. The CDR3 coding sequence is TGTGCCACCGGTACAGGGGTGGAGGGGCCCCAGCATTTT.

For this clone: Other DNA sequences in this specimen translate into the identical CDR3. The chain links TRBV5-1 to TRBJ2-2, with D unclear. V was shortened by 2 bases and J by 5 bases, with 4 bases between the two germline ends. This CDR3 region has 12 residues. Germline values: CDR1 SGHRS, CDR2 YFSETQ. CDR3 loop: CASSFQTGELFF. CDR3 bases: TGCGCCAGCAGCTTTCAGACCGGGGAGCTGTTTTTT.